This T cell receptor (beta chain) was identified during a study of early T cells in non-severe SARS-CoV-2 infection. Via MiXCR, TCRdb re-called the 5' RACE reads, giving one row per CDR3 protein. The sample lists just over 80,000 distinct CDR3 sequences; roughly an eighth were seen once. The material sequenced was whole blood. The receptor's source is an adult who was a healthcare worker with PCR-confirmed SARS-CoV-2 infection or an uninfected control (not recorded which).

In DNA, the CDR3 is TGCGCCAGCAGCTTGGAAGGGACGGCCTATGGCTACACCTTC. As protein: CASSLEGTAYGYTF. The gene calls are TRBV5-1 and TRBJ1-2, with D maybe TRBD1 (5 bases). In germline, CDR1 is SGHRS, CDR2 YFSETQ. The CDR3 consists of 14 residues. V was pared by 0 bases and J by 4 bases, with 10 bases between.